Each of the 10 T cell receptor beta chains below was sequenced from the same sample in a study of blood T cell repertoires in COVID-19. The assay was immunoSEQ multiplex PCR, and TCRdb's table has in-frame clones only and misses some. The repertoire has over 100,000 clones, approximately 81% of them found once; the top ten carry approximately 1.5%. The sequencing input was peripheral blood. These receptor sequences come from a middle-aged man with acute or convalescent COVID-19.

The V gene is TRBV19, the J gene TRBJ2-3; possible D gene TRBD2, 6 bases. CDR1 LNHDA and CDR2 SQIVND come from the germline V gene (reference sequence). The CDR3 spans 17 residues. Deletions cut 6 bases from V and 0 bases from J, with 19 bases between. CDR3 coding DNA: TGTGCCAGTAGCCGATTGGGGGGTCCTATCAGCACAGATACGCAGTATTTT. Its protein is CASSRLGGPISTDTQYF. The full variable domain, in which reference TRBV19 and TRBJ2-3 provide the parts outside the CDR3, is DGGITQSPKYLFRKEGQNVTLSCEQNLNHDAMYWYRQDPGQGLRLIYYSQIVNDFQKGDIAEGYSVSREKKESFPLTVTSAQKNPTAFYLCASSRLGGPISTDTQYFGPGTRLTVL.

This clone has a single count. This chain connects TRBV29-1 to TRBJ2-5; D may be TRBD1 (6 bases). The CDR3 is 12 residues long. V was trimmed by 6 bases and J by 2 bases, leaving 10 bases between them. Germline CDR1 reads SQVTM; CDR2 reads ANQGSEA. This chain's CDR3 is CSVNRAQETQYF. The DNA of the CDR3 is TGCAGCGTAAACAGGGCGCAAGAGACCCAGTACTTC.

CDR3: CASRIFGTDHSNQPQHF. The CDR3 nucleotides are TGTGCCAGCAGGATTTTCGGGACAGATCATAGCAATCAGCCCCAGCATTTT. V and J are TRBV27 and TRBJ1-5; 7 positions agree with TRBD1. Per the germline V gene, CDR1 is MNHEY and CDR2 is SMNVEV (reference sequence). The J segment lost 0 bases and the V segment lost 6 bases, leaving 11 bases of the junction unmatched. This CDR3 has 17 amino acids.

The genes are TRBV7-2 and TRBJ2-2; D is unresolved. Germline CDR1 is SGHTA and CDR2 is FQGNSA. The CDR3 has 15 amino acids. Trimming shortened V by 5 bases and J by 2 bases, and 12 bases separated the two germline ends. The CDR3 sequence: CASSRWSFNTGELFF. For the CDR3, the DNA is TGTGCCAGCAGCAGGTGGAGTTTTAACACCGGGGAGCTGTTTTTT.

This clone was counted between two and nine times. The V and J genes are TRBV7-9 and TRBJ2-1; 11 bases match TRBD1. CDR1 SEHNR and CDR2 FQNEAQ come from the germline V gene (reference sequence). V was clipped by 3 bases and J by 1 base; unmatched bases: 2. CDR3 length: 16 residues. CDR3 sequence reads: CASSFGTGGSYNEQFF. DNA for the CDR3: TGTGCCAGCAGCTTCGGGACAGGGGGGTCCTACAATGAGCAGTTCTTC.

The chain uses TRBV21-1 and TRBJ2-3; the table calls TRBD1, which could not be checked here. TRBV21-1 is flagged as a pseudogene. This CDR3 has 11 residues. CDR3 DNA: TGTGCCAGCAGCCAGGGCACTACGCAGTATTTT. Amino acids: CASSQGTTQYF.

V is TRBV29-1 and J is TRBJ2-1; D is perhaps TRBD2 (5 bases). Germline assignment: CDR1 SQVTM and CDR2 ANQGSEA. V lost 3 bases and J 7 bases, leaving 13 bases between the germline ends. The CDR3 is made up of 13 amino acids. Here the CDR3 DNA reads TGCAGCGTTGACAGGTGGACTCTTAATGAGCAGTTCTTC. Protein product: CSVDRWTLNEQFF.

The J gene is TRBJ2-5, the V gene TRBV2; TRBD2 might be the D (6 bases). The germline V gene encodes CDR1 SNHLY and CDR2 FYNNEI. Trimming stripped 6 bases from V and 8 bases from J, with 16 bases between. The CDR3 runs to 13 residues. CDR3 bases: TGTGCCAGCAGGCCGACGAGCGGGCCTACCCAGTACTTC. The encoded protein is CASRPTSGPTQYF.

This clone was counted once. The chain has TRBV6-5 and TRBJ1-5; no clear D. The V and J ends lost 4 bases and 4 bases respectively, with 8 bases between them. The CDR3 contains 13 residues. Germline V gives CDR1 MNHEY, CDR2 SVGAGI. For the CDR3, the DNA is TGTGCCAGCAGTTCCCAACGGAATCAGCCCCAGCATTTT. It codes for CASSSQRNQPQHF.

This chain joins TRBV9 and TRBJ2-1, with TRBD2 matching over 16 bases. V gave up 1 base and J gave up 8 bases; unmatched junction bases: 9. The CDR3 extends over 18 amino acids. Germline CDR1 is SGDLS and CDR2 is YYNGEE. The CDR3 protein is CASSVSGTSGGAGYEQFF. For the CDR3, the DNA is TGTGCCAGCAGCGTATCCGGGACTAGCGGGGGGGCCGGCTATGAGCAGTTCTTC. The complete variable domain, with remaining parts taken from reference TRBV9 and TRBJ2-1, reads DSGVTQTPKHLITATGQRVTLRCSPRSGDLSVYWYQQSLDQGLQFLIQYYNGEERAKGNILERFSAQQFPDLHSELNLSSLELGDSALYFCASSVSGTSGGAGYEQFFGPGTRLTVL.